The present entry profiles one T cell receptor (beta chain) with its context. This sample was included in a study of blood T cell repertoires in COVID-19. About the study: Sources were T cells, B-cell-depleted T cells, or PBMCs; the material itself was cDNA or gDNA.

This CDR3 contains 14 residues. Trimming cost V 5 bases and J 6 bases, with 12 bases left between them. CDR1 is SGHRS and CDR2 is YFSETQ in the germline V gene. Using immunoSEQ multiplex PCR, the repertoire was profiled, and TCRdb retains in-frame clones only, with some absent. The profile shows 200,000 to 300,000 clones, approximately 86% of them singletons. V and J are TRBV5-1 and TRBJ1-6; no clear D. This sequence originates from a man aged 30-40 years with active or convalescent COVID-19. Input material: peripheral blood. The CDR3: CASSGETSNSPLHF. The CDR3 region has the DNA TGCGCCAGCAGTGGTGAGACAAGTAATTCACCCCTCCACTTT.